This T cell receptor (beta chain) was sequenced in a study of shared clonotypes between healthy human individuals. Study-wide results and caveats: Sorted-subset sequencing was shown by rarefaction to be incomplete despite large depth. An anticipated effect of sequencing depth on clonotype sharing among donors was recognized.

A note on this clone: Its antigen remains unknown.

Sequencing was performed with immunoSEQ multiplex PCR; in TCRdb, only in-frame clones are kept and a portion is missing. The repertoire holds 300,000 to 400,000 clones, with about 74% as singletons. This TCR derives from a man aged 25 to 45 in good health. The sample consisted of memory CD4+ T cells sorted from blood. Subset specified: CD45RA-negative fraction.

CDR3 residues: CASSDRSEGHTQYF. The DNA for the CDR3 is TGTGCCAGCAGTGACAGGTCAGAAGGGCATACGCAGTATTTT. The rearrangement uses TRBV6-4 and TRBJ2-3; no clear D. The CDR3 length is 14 residues. Germline V gene lookup returns CDR1 MRHNA and CDR2 SNTAGT. V was clipped by 2 bases and J by 7 bases, with 13 bases between them.